Listed below are T cell receptor beta chains from one sample, sequenced in a study of T-cell memory formation after mild COVID-19. One entry per CDR3 protein results from TCRdb running MiXCR on the 5' RACE reads. The repertoire consists of 470,000 or so distinct CDR3 sequences, with roughly 17% occurring once and the leading ten covering roughly 21%. Sequencing was done on a sample of PBMCs or a T cell subset sorted from them (not recorded which). The origin of the receptors is a man between 18 and 29 years old who had mild COVID-19 (a few samples of this study predate the infection). Cell type and time point are not known. Each CDR3 is given without its conserved first and last residue. The order of the fields is V gene, J gene, CDR3 protein.

TRBV4-3	TRBJ1-2	ASSPPQAENYGYT
TRBV4-3	TRBJ2-1	ASSQDPGVDNEQF
TRBV6-2/TRBV6-3	TRBJ2-1	ASSEQASYNEQF
TRBV20-1	TRBJ2-5	SARDTGRGKTQY
TRBV5-1	TRBJ2-3	ASSSMIGTDTQY
TRBV5-6	TRBJ2-5	ASNPFRGEETQY
TRBV5-1	TRBJ2-4	ASSLALAGGAKNIQY
TRBV12-3/TRBV12-4	TRBJ1-5	ASSFRYSNQPQH
TRBV6-1	TRBJ2-1	ASSKYRGRIDEQF
TRBV7-8	TRBJ2-7	ASSRRGGPGEQY
TRBV7-2	TRBJ2-5	ASSPPRGGMETQY
TRBV3-1	TRBJ2-5	ASSPHPIKWQETQY
TRBV12-3/TRBV12-4	TRBJ2-5	ASSRQGAQETQY
TRBV11-1	TRBJ2-1	ASSQRGGSYNEQF
TRBV12-3/TRBV12-4	TRBJ1-1	AIQTTANTEAF
TRBV6-6	TRBJ1-3	ASIRGHSGNTIY
TRBV12-3/TRBV12-4	TRBJ1-2	ASSKNQGWGNYGYT
TRBV18	TRBJ1-2	ASSPYSGDGYT
TRBV28	TRBJ2-3	ASSSGQHTDTQY
TRBV15	TRBJ2-3	ATSTLARGRTDTQY
TRBV4-3	TRBJ1-6	ASSQGGHANSPLH
TRBV16	TRBJ1-2	ASSQSYAGYGYT
TRBV12-3/TRBV12-4	TRBJ2-7	ASRLRGYEQY
TRBV7-2	TRBJ1-1	ASSIKVGNTEAF
TRBV29-1	TRBJ2-7	SVEGTGGKSSYEQY
TRBV5-1	TRBJ2-7	ASSVTSSGGGYEQY